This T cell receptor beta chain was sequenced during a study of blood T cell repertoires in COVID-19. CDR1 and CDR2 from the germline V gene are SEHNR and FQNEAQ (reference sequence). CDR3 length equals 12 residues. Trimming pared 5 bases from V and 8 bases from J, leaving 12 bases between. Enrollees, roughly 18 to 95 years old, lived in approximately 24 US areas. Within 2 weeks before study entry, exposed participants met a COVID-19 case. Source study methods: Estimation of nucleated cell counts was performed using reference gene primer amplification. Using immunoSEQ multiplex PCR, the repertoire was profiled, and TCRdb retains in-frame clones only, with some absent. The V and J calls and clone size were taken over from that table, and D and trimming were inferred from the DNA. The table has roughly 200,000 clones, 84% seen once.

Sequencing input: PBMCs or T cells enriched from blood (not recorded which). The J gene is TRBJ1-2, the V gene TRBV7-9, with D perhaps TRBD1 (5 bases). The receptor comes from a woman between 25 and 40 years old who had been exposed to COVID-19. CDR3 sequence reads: CASSTQGRGYTF. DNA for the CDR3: TGTGCCAGCAGCACCCAGGGTCGAGGCTACACCTTC.